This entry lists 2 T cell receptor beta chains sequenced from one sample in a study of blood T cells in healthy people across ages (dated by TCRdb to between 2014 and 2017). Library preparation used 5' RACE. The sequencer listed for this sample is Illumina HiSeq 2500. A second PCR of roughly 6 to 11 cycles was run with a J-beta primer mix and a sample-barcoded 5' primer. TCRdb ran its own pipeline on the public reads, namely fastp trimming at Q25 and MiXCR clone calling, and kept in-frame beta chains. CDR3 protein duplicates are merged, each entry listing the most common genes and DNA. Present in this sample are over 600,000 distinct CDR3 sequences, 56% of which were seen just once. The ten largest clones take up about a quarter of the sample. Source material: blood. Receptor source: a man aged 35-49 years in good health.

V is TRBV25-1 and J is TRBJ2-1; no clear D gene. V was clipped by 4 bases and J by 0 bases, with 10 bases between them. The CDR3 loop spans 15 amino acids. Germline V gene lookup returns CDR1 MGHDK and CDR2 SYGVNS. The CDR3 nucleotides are TGTGCCAGCAGTGTCGAGGAGAGCTCCTACAATGAGCAGTTCTTC. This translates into CASSVEESSYNEQFF.

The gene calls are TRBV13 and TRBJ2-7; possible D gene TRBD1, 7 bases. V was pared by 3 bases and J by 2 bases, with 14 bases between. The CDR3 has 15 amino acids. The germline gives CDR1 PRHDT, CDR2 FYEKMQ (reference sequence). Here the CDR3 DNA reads TGTGCCAGCAGCTTGGTGGGCAGGGGGGCCTACGAGCAGTACTTC. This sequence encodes CASSLVGRGAYEQYF.